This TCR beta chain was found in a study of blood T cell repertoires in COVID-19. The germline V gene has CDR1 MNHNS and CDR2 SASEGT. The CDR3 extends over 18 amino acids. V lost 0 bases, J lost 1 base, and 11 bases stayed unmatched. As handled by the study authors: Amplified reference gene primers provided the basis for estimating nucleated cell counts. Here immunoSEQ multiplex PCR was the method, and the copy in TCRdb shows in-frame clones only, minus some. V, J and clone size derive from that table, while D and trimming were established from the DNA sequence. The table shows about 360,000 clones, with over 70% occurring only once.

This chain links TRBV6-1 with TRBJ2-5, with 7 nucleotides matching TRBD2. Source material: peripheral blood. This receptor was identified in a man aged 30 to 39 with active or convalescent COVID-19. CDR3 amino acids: CASSEAPYSGHSQETQYF. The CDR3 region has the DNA TGTGCCAGCAGTGAAGCCCCATATAGCGGGCACTCCCAAGAGACCCAGTACTTC.